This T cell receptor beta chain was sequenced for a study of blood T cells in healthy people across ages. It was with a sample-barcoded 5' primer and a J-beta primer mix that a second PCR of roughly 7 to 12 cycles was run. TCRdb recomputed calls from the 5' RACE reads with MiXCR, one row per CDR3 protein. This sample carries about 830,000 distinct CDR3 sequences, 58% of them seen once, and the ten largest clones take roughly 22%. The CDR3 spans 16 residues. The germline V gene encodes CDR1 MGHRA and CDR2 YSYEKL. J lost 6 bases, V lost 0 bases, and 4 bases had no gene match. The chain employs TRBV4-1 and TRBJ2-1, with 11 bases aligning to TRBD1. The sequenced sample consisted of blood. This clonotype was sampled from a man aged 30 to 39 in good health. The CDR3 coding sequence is TGCGCCAGCAGCCAAGATGGGGACAGGGGGTTCAATGAGCAGTTCTTC. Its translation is CASSQDGDRGFNEQFF.